This TCR beta chain originates from a study of shared clonotypes between healthy human individuals. The method was immunoSEQ multiplex PCR; TCRdb's version includes in-frame clones alone and lacks a portion of them. The sample shows approximately 2,000,000 clones, just under 95% of them seen only once. The CDR3 has 14 amino acids. The V gene's germline CDR1 is SGHDT and CDR2 YYEEEE. Trimming stripped 2 bases from V and 7 bases from J, with 10 bases between. The gene calls are TRBV5-6 and TRBJ1-6; TRBD1 might be the D (6 bases). Sequenced sample: naive CD4+ T cells from PBMCs. Specified subset: CD45RA+ positively selected. This TCR was sampled from a man aged 18 to 30 in good health. Some clones in this sample may be carry-over from other donors' samples. As DNA, the CDR3 is TGTGCCAGCAGCTTTCAGGGGAGGAATTCACCCCTCCACTTT. This gives the protein CASSFQGRNSPLHF.